This paragraph covers one T cell receptor (beta chain) sequence. What it binds is unknown. This sample was included in a study of a mutant IDH1 vaccine in newly diagnosed glioma. Across the study: The sex distribution of treated patients was about 62% male and approximately 40% female, with a mean age of 40.4 years. Patients were pretreated with radiotherapy, temozolomide, or both, mostly both.

Profiled with immunoSEQ multiplex PCR; TCRdb holds only in-frame clones, not every one. Of some 23,000 clones in the sample, around 82% were seen once. Regarding time point: week 11, during vaccination. Doses consisted of 300 ug of mutant IDH1 20-mer peptide each, paired with topical imiquimod. The sequences come from PBMCs, collected from a glioma patient whose treatment included an IDH1 peptide vaccine. The clonotype originates from a woman between 18 and 29 years old with glioma.

The CDR3 coding sequence is TGTGCCAGCAGAGACCCCAATCAGCCCCAGCATTTT. It encodes CASRDPNQPQHF. This chain joins TRBV6-1 and TRBJ1-5; no clear D. CDR1 is MNHNS and CDR2 is SASEGT in the germline V gene. The CDR3 runs to 12 residues. Trimming took 6 bases from V and 3 from J, leaving 6 bases between them.